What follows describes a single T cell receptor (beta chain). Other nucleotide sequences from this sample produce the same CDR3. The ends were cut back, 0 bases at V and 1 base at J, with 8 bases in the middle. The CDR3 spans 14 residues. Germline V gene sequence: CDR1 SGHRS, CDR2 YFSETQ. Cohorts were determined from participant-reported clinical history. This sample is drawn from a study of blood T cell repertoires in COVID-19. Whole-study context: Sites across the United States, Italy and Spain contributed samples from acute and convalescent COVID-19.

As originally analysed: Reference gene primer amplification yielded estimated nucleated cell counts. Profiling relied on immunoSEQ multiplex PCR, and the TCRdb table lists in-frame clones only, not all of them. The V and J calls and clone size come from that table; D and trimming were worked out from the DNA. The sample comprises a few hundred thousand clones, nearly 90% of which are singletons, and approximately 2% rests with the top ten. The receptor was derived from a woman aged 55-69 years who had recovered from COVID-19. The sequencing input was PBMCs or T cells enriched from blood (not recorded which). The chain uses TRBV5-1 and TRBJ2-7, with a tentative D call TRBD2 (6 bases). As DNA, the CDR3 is TGCGCCAGCAGCTTGGTCGCGGGATCCTACGAGCAGTACTTC. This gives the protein CASSLVAGSYEQYF.